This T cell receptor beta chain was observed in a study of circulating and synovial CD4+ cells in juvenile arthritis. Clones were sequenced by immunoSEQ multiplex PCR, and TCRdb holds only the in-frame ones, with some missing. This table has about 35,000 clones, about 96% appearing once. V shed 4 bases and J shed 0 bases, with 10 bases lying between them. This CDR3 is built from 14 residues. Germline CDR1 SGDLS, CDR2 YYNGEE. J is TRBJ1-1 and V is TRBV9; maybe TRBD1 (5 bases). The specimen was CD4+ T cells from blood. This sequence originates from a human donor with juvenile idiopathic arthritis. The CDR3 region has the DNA TGTGCCAGCAGCCTATCAGGGTTGAACACTGAAGCTTTCTTT. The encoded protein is CASSLSGLNTEAFF.